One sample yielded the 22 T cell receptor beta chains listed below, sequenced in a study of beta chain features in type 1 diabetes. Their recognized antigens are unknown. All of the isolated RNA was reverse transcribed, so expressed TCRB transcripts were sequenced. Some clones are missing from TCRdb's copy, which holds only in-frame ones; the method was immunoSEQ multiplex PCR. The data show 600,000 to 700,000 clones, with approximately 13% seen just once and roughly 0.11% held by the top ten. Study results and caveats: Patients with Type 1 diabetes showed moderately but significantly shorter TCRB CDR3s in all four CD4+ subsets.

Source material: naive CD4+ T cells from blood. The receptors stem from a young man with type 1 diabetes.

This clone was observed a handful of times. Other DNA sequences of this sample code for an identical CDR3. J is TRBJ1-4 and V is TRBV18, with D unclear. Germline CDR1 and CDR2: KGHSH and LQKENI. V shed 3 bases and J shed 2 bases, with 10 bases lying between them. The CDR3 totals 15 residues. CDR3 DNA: TGTGCCAGCTCACCCCCACGTACCACTAATGAAAAACTGTTTTTT. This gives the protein CASSPPRTTNEKLFF.

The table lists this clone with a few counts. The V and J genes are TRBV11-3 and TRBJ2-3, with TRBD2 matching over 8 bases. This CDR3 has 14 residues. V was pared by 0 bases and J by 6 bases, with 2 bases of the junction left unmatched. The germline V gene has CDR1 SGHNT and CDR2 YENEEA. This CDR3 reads CASSLDGGADTQYF. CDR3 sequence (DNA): TGTGCCAGCAGCTTAGACGGGGGGGCGGATACGCAGTATTTT.

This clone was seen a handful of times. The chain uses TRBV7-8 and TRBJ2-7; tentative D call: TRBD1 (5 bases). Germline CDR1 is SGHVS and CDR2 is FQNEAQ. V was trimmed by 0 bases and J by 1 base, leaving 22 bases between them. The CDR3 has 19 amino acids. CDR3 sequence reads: CASSLAPAGRQRPSYEQYF. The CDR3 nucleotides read TGTGCCAGCAGCTTAGCTCCCGCCGGTAGACAGCGCCCTTCCTACGAGCAGTACTTC.

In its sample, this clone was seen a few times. The DNA of the CDR3 is TGTGCCAGCAGGCGGGGACAGGGTCGCGAAAAACTGTTTTTT. It codes for CASRRGQGREKLFF. This rearrangement joins TRBV27 to TRBJ1-4; 9 bases agree with TRBD1. The J segment lost 8 bases and the V segment lost 6 bases, leaving 7 bases of the junction unmatched. Germline-derived CDR1 and CDR2 are MNHEY and SMNVEV (reference sequence). This CDR3 has 14 residues.

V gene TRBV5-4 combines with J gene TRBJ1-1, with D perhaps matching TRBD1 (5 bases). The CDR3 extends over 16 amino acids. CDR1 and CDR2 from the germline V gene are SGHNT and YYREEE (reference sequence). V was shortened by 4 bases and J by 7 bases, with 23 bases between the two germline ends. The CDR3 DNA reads TGTGCCAGCAGCACCTCAACGGGACTGTTCGGACTTGAAGCTTTCTTT. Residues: CASSTSTGLFGLEAFF.

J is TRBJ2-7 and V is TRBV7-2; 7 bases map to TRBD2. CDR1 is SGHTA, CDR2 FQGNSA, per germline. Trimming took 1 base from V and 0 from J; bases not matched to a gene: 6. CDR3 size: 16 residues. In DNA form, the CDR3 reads TGTGCCAGCAGCTTAGTTTTAGCTAGCGGCTCCTACGAGCAGTACTTC. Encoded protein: CASSLVLASGSYEQYF.

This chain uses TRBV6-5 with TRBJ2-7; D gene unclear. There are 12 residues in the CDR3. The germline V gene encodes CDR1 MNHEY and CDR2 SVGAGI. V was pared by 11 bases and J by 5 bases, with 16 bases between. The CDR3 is CAVGRTVHEQYF. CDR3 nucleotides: TGTGCCGTCGGCAGGACGGTCCACGAGCAGTACTTC.

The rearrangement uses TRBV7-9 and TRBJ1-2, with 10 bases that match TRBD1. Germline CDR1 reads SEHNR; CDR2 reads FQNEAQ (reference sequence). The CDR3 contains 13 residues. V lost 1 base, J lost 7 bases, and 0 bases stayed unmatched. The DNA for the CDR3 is TGTGCCAGCAGCTTAGGGGACAGGGGTGGCTACACCTTC. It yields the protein CASSLGDRGGYTF. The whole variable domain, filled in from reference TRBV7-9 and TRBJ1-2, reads DTGVSQNPRHKITKRGQNVTFRCDPISEHNRLYWYRQTLGQGPEFLTYFQNEAQLEKSRLLSDRFSAERPKGSFSTLEIQRTEQGDSAMYLCASSLGDRGGYTFGSGTRLTVV.

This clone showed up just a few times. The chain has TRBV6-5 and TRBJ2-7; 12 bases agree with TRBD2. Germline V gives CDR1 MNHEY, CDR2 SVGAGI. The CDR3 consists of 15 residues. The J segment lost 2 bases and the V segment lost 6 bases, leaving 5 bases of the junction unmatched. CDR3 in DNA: TGTGCCAGCAGCCTCGGACTAGCGGGGCCCTACGAGCAGTACTTC. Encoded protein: CASSLGLAGPYEQYF.

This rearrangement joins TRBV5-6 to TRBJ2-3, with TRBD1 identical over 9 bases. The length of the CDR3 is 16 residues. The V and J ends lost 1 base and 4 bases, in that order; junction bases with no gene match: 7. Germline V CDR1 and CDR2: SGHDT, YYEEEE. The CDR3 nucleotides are TGTGCCAGCAGCTTGACGGTACAGGGGGCTGCAGATACGCAGTATTTT. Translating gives CASSLTVQGAADTQYF. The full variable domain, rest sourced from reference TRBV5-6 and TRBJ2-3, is DAGVTQSPTHLIKTRGQQVTLRCSPKSGHDTVSWYQQALGQGPQFIFQYYEEEERQRGNFPDRFSGHQFPNYSSELNVNALLLGDSALYLCASSLTVQGAADTQYFGPGTRLTVL.

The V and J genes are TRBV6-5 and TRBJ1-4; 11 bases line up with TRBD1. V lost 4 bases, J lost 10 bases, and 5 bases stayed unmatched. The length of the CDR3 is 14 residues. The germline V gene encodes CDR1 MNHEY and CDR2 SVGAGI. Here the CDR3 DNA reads TGTGCCAGCAGTTTCCGGGACAGGGGGTCAAAACTGTTTTTT. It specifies CASSFRDRGSKLFF.

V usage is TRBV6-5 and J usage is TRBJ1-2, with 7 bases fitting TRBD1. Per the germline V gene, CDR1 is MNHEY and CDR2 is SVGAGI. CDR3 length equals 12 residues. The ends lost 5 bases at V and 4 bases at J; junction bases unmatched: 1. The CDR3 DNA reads TGTGCCAGCAGTGACAGGGTCTATGGCTACACCTTC. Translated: CASSDRVYGYTF.

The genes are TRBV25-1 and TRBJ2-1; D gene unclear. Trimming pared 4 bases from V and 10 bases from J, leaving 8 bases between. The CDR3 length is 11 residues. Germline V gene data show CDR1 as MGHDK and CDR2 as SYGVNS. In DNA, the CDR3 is TGTGCCAGCAGTGCTTTCATGGAGCAGTTCTTC. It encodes CASSAFMEQFF.

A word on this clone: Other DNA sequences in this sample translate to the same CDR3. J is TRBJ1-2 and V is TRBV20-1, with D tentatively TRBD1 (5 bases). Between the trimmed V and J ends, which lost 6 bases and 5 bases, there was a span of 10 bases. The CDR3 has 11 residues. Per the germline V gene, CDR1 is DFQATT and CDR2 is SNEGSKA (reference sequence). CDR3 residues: CSAFDSYGYTF. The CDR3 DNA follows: TGCAGTGCCTTCGACAGTTATGGCTACACCTTC.

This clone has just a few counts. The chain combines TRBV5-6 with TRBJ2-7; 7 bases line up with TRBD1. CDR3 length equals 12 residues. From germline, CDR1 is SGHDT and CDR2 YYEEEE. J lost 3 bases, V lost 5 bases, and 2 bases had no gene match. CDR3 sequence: CASSWDSYEQYF. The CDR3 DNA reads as TGTGCCAGCAGTTGGGACAGCTACGAGCAGTACTTC.

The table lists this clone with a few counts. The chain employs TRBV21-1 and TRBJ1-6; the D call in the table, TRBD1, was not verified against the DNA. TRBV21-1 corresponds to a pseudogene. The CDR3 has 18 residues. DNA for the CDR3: TGTGCCAGCAGCTGCACAGGGGGCTCCACCCCTTATAATTCACCCCTCCACTTT. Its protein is CASSCTGGSTPYNSPLHF.

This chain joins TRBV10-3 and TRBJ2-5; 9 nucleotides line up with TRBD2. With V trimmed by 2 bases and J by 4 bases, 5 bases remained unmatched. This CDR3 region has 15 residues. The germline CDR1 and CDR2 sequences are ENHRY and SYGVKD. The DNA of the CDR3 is TGTGCCATCAGTGAGAATAGCGGGGGCTCAGAGACCCAGTACTTC. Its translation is CAISENSGGSETQYF.

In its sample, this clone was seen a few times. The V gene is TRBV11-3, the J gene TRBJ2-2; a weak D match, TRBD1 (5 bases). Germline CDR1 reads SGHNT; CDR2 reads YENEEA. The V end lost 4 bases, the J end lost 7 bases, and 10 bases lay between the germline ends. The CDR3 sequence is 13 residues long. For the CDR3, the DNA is TGTGCCAGCAGCTCCAGGGAAAGCGGGGAGCTGTTTTTT. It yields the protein CASSSRESGELFF.

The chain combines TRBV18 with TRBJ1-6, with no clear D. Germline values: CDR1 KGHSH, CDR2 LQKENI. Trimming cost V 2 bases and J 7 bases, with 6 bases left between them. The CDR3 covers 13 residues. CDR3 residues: CASSPADNSPLHF. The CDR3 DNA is TGTGCCAGCTCACCAGCTGACAATTCACCCCTCCACTTT.

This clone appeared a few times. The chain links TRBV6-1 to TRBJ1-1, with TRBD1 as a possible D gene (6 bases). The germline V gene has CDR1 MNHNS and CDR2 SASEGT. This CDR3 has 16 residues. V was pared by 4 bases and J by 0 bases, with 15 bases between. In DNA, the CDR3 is TGTGCCAGCAGTGTCAAAGGGGGGGTACTGAACACTGAAGCTTTCTTT. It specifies CASSVKGGVLNTEAFF.

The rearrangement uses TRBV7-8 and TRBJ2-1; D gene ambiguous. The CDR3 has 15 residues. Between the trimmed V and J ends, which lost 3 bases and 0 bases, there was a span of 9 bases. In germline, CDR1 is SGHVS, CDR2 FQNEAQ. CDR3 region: CASSFEHSSYNEQFF. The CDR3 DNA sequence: TGTGCCAGCAGCTTCGAACATAGCTCCTACAATGAGCAGTTCTTC.

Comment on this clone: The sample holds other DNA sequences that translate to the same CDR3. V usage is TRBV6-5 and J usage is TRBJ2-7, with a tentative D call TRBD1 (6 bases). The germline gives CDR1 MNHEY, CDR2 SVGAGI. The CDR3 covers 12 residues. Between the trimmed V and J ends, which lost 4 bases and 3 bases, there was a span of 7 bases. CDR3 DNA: TGTGCCAGCAGTTCGGACAGCTACGAGCAGTACTTC. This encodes CASSSDSYEQYF.